This T cell receptor beta chain was identified in a study of T cell responses to AZD1222 COVID-19 vaccine. Overall study: Researchers grouped second doses given at about 4 or about 12 weeks into one pool. The study's findings and limits: Two AZD1222 doses significantly raised spike-specific TCR breadth and depth over controls. Unmutated variant regions are reportedly the target of nearly half of TCRs that are spike-specific.

This table comes from immunoSEQ multiplex PCR, and its TCRdb copy is limited to in-frame clones, with some not included. The sample has 150,000 or so clones, 75% to 95% seen once. Details on this clone: Its antigen is undetermined.

This sample comprised peripheral blood, obtained on day 0 of AZD1222 vaccination. The receptor comes from an adult in good health.

In DNA, the CDR3 is TGTGCCATCAGTGAGTCATCCGAGACCCAGTACTTC. It specifies CAISESSETQYF. The V gene is TRBV10-3, the J gene TRBJ2-5; D is unclear. Deletions cut 0 bases from V and 5 bases from J, with 4 bases between. The CDR3 contains 12 residues. Germline CDR1 reads ENHRY; CDR2 reads SYGVKD.